Below, 21 T cell receptor beta chains from the same sample are listed, as sequenced in a study of shared clonotypes between healthy human individuals. CD8 cells classed as naive were CD45RO-negative and positively selected for CCR7, excluding terminally differentiated effector memory CD45RA+ cells. Profiled with immunoSEQ multiplex PCR; TCRdb holds only in-frame clones, not every one. The table lists roughly 650,000 clones, around 96% of them singletons. The specimen sequenced was naive CD8+ T cells sorted from blood. The receptor set was obtained from a woman aged 25 to 45 in good health.

This chain connects TRBV2 to TRBJ2-6; unclear D gene. The CDR3 consists of 15 residues. V lost 7 bases to trimming and J lost 0 bases, with 10 bases between them. In germline, CDR1 is SNHLY, CDR2 FYNNEI. CDR3 sequence (DNA): TGTGCCAGCATTTGGAGTAGCTCTGGGGCCAACGTCCTGACTTTC. It encodes CASIWSSSGANVLTF.

V gene TRBV27 combines with J gene TRBJ2-6; unclear D gene. Germline V gives CDR1 MNHEY, CDR2 SMNVEV (reference sequence). The CDR3 totals 15 residues. V was shortened by 0 bases and J by 4 bases, with 7 bases between the two germline ends. CDR3 bases: TGTGCCAGCAGTTTATCTGCGCTAGGGGCCAACGTCCTGACTTTC. Amino acids: CASSLSALGANVLTF.

This sequence joins TRBV9 and TRBJ2-1; D is perhaps TRBD2 (7 bases). CDR1 is SGDLS, CDR2 YYNGEE, per germline. CDR3 length: 12 residues. Trimming left V 6 bases short and J 9 bases short, with 13 bases between. The DNA for the CDR3 is TGTGCCAGCAATGGACTAGGGGGTGAGCAGTTCTTC. It translates to CASNGLGGEQFF.

The V call is TRBV14, the J call TRBJ2-7; 8 bases fit TRBD1. The germline gives CDR1 SGHDN, CDR2 FVKESK. J was trimmed by 3 bases and V by 0 bases; bases with no gene match: 4. The CDR3 covers 15 residues. CDR3 loop: CASSQDGTGDYEQYF. CDR3 sequence (DNA): TGTGCCAGCAGCCAAGACGGGACAGGCGACTACGAGCAGTACTTC.

For this clone: Other DNA sequences within the sample encode an identical CDR3. The chain has TRBV19 and TRBJ2-5; 10 nucleotides align to TRBD1. The V and J ends lost 3 bases and 5 bases, in that order; junction bases with no gene match: 3. The V gene's germline CDR1 is LNHDA and CDR2 SQIVND (reference sequence). The CDR3 is made up of 14 amino acids. CDR3 protein: CASSIRDRGETQYF. CDR3 DNA sequence: TGTGCCAGTAGTATCAGGGACAGGGGCGAGACCCAGTACTTC.

The chain couples TRBV7-9 to TRBJ2-3, with 10 bases lining up with TRBD2. CDR3 size: 19 residues. Germline V CDR1 and CDR2: SEHNR, FQNEAQ (reference sequence). Losses at the gene ends were 1 base for V and 2 bases for J; bases not matched to a gene: 12. CDR3 in amino acids: CASSLGPSGSLGPTDTQYF. Here the CDR3 DNA reads TGTGCCAGCAGCTTAGGTCCTAGCGGGAGTTTGGGACCCACAGATACGCAGTATTTT.

The rearrangement links TRBV7-9 to TRBJ2-7; tentatively, D is TRBD2 (6 bases). The germline V gene has CDR1 SEHNR and CDR2 FQNEAQ (reference sequence). The CDR3 totals 12 residues. Trimming left V 6 bases short and J 2 bases short, with 8 bases between. The CDR3 coding sequence is TGTGCCAGCAGGGGGGGACCCTACGAGCAGTACTTC. Protein product: CASRGGPYEQYF.

J is TRBJ1-5 and V is TRBV19, with no clear D. CDR3 size: 16 residues. Trimming took 3 bases from V and 1 from J, leaving 13 bases between them. Germline CDR1 and CDR2: LNHDA and SQIVND (reference sequence). This chain's CDR3 is CASSILNVESNQPQHF. The CDR3 region has the DNA TGTGCCAGTAGTATTTTGAATGTCGAGAGCAATCAGCCCCAGCATTTT.

On this clone: Other DNA sequences from this sample encode an identical CDR3 as well. This sequence joins TRBV5-6 and TRBJ1-5; TRBD1 is a possible D gene (6 bases). The CDR3 has 13 residues. From germline, CDR1 is SGHDT and CDR2 YYEEEE. V gave up 0 bases and J gave up 7 bases, with 8 bases separating them. The CDR3 here is CASSLGGGQPQHF. The CDR3, as DNA: TGTGCCAGCAGCTTGGGCGGGGGCCAGCCCCAGCATTTT.

The chain couples TRBV13 to TRBJ2-2; D call uncertain. Germline V gives CDR1 PRHDT, CDR2 FYEKMQ (reference sequence). The CDR3 loop spans 13 amino acids. V was shortened by 7 bases and J by 1 base, with 7 bases between the two germline ends. CDR3 in DNA: TGTGCCAGCACCCCGGTGAACACCGGGGAGCTGTTTTTT. It yields the protein CASTPVNTGELFF.

J is TRBJ1-1 and V is TRBV20-1, with D uncertain. This CDR3 has 11 amino acids. CDR1 is DFQATT and CDR2 is SNEGSKA in the germline V gene (reference sequence). V was shortened by 2 bases and J by 11 bases, with 12 bases between the two germline ends. The CDR3 coding sequence is TGCAGTGCTAGACGAAGAAATGAGGCTTTCTTT. It translates to CSARRRNEAFF.

This clone appeared once. The CDR3 DNA is TGTGCCAGCACTATTGGGGTTTTAGCAGGCACAGATACGCAGTATTTT. Protein: CASTIGVLAGTDTQYF. The chain carries TRBV28 and TRBJ2-3; D gene unclear. The CDR3 extends over 16 amino acids. Germline-derived CDR1 and CDR2 are MDHEN and SYDVKM. With 7 bases removed from V and 1 base from J, the gap between germline ends came to 18 bases.

CDR3 DNA: TGTGCCAGTAGCCCGGACAGGGCAAGCGGAAACACCATATATTTT. This codes for CASSPDRASGNTIYF. The V and J genes are TRBV19 and TRBJ1-3, with 8 bases fitting TRBD1. Trimming at V came to 6 bases and at J to 4 bases, leaving 8 bases not matched to a gene. Germline V gene data show CDR1 as LNHDA and CDR2 as SQIVND (reference sequence). CDR3 size: 15 residues.

V and J are TRBV5-6 and TRBJ2-7, with D unresolved. Germline V gene data show CDR1 as SGHDT and CDR2 as YYEEEE. Trimming shortened V by 3 bases and J by 3 bases, and 10 bases separated the two germline ends. CDR3 length: 13 residues. CDR3 in DNA: TGTGCCAGCAGCTCATATGAGTTCTACGAGCAGTACTTC. This translates into CASSSYEFYEQYF.

The rearrangement links TRBV5-1 to TRBJ2-6; D unresolved. Germline CDR1 is SGHRS and CDR2 is YFSETQ. Trimming stripped 6 bases from V and 3 bases from J, with 16 bases between. The CDR3 has 16 residues. The CDR3 loop reads CASTTDGLSGANVLTF. Written as DNA, the CDR3 is TGCGCCAGCACCACGGATGGGTTGAGTGGGGCCAACGTCCTGACTTTC. The full variable domain, with the rest looked up from reference TRBV5-1 and TRBJ2-6, is KAGVTQTPRYLIKTRGQQVTLSCSPISGHRSVSWYQQTPGQGLQFLFEYFSETQRNKGNFPGRFSGRQFSNSRSEMNVSTLELGDSALYLCASTTDGLSGANVLTFGAGSRLTVL.

The rearrangement joins TRBV21-1 to TRBJ1-1; whether TRBD1, the table's D call, matches the DNA was not checked. TRBV21-1 is given as a pseudogene. There are 16 residues in the CDR3. CDR3 in DNA: TGTGCCAGCAGCAAGGGGACAGGGAGTCTCCCCACTGAAGCTTTCTTT. This translates into CASSKGTGSLPTEAFF.

The chain has TRBV27 and TRBJ2-2; D perhaps matches TRBD1 (5 bases). Trimming removed 6 bases at V and 3 bases at J, with 11 bases between. The CDR3 is 14 amino acids. CDR1 is MNHEY and CDR2 is SMNVEV in the germline V gene (reference sequence). DNA for the CDR3: TGTGCCAGCAGCAGGACAACGTACACCGGGGAGCTGTTTTTT. Translation: CASSRTTYTGELFF.

V usage is TRBV5-4 and J usage is TRBJ2-1; D is unclear. The CDR3 spans 12 residues. Germline values: CDR1 SGHNT, CDR2 YYREEE (reference sequence). Deletions cut 0 bases from V and 12 bases from J, with 10 bases between. The CDR3 DNA reads as TGTGCCAGCAGCTTGGAGAGGTCTGGGCAGTTCTTC. Its translation is CASSLERSGQFF.

The V call is TRBV28, the J call TRBJ2-7, with 7 positions matching TRBD1. Germline V CDR1 and CDR2: MDHEN, SYDVKM. The CDR3 totals 12 residues. J lost 4 bases, V lost 5 bases, and 2 bases had no gene match. CDR3 sequence (DNA): TGTGCCAGCAGTGAACAGGGGTACGAGCAGTACTTC. Protein product: CASSEQGYEQYF.

This chain joins TRBV27 and TRBJ2-5; TRBD2 aligns across 14 bases. Germline CDR1 and CDR2: MNHEY and SMNVEV (reference sequence). J gave up 6 bases and V 4 bases, and 4 bases lay outside the gene matches. This CDR3 has 15 residues. CDR3: CASSSGTSGRQTQYF. The CDR3 DNA follows: TGTGCCAGCAGTTCCGGGACTAGCGGGAGACAGACCCAGTACTTC.

This clone was seen only a few times. The chain employs TRBV10-1 and TRBJ2-2; possibly TRBD1 for D (5 bases). V gave up 2 bases and J gave up 5 bases, with 6 bases separating them. The CDR3 is 13 amino acids. Germline CDR1 and CDR2: WNHNN and SYGVQD (reference sequence). CDR3 DNA sequence: TGCGCCAGCAGTGAGCCAGGGACCGGGGAGCTGTTTTTT. Translating gives CASSEPGTGELFF.